This is a list of T cell receptor beta chains from one sample in a study of neoadjuvant anti-PD-1 for oral cavity cancer. Sequenced by immunoSEQ multiplex PCR; TCRdb stores in-frame clones only, minus some. The sample contains about 14,000 clones, over 55% of which appear only once. Sequenced here: PBMCs, sampled before nivolumab (anti-PD-1) treatment. Receptors were obtained from a person between 35 and 79 years old with oral cavity squamous cell carcinoma. Each CDR3 is given with its conserved first and last residue. Each record gives: V gene, clone size, D gene, J gene, CDR3 protein, CDR3 DNA. The D gene is left open where the match is weak. Size is omitted from some rows. Given values are once, few, many or a class for expanded clones.

v_gene: TRBV2; abundance: .; d_gene: TRBD1; j_gene: TRBJ2-7; CDR3aa: CASRGDRGVYEQYF; CDR3nt: TGTGCCAGCAGAGGGGACAGGGGTGTCTACGAGCAGTACTTC
v_gene: TRBV2; abundance: .; d_gene: TRBD1; j_gene: TRBJ1-1; CDR3aa: CASNLGQRNTEAFF; CDR3nt: TGTGCCAGCAACCTGGGACAGAGGAACACTGAAGCTTTCTTT
v_gene: TRBV9; abundance: .; d_gene: .; j_gene: TRBJ2-5; CDR3aa: CASSASGTPSETQYF; CDR3nt: TGTGCCAGCAGCGCGTCCGGGACACCCAGCGAGACCCAGTACTTC
v_gene: TRBV2; abundance: .; d_gene: TRBD2; j_gene: TRBJ2-5; CDR3aa: CASTWTSGGETQYF; CDR3nt: TGTGCCAGCACTTGGACTAGCGGGGGGGAGACCCAGTACTTC
v_gene: TRBV2; abundance: .; d_gene: TRBD2; j_gene: TRBJ2-4; CDR3aa: CASKFLAGVENIQYF; CDR3nt: TGTGCCAGCAAATTTCTAGCGGGAGTAGAAAACATTCAGTACTTC
v_gene: TRBV6-5; abundance: .; d_gene: TRBD1; j_gene: TRBJ1-1; CDR3aa: CASRSRTGSTEAFF; CDR3nt: TGTGCCAGCAGAAGTCGGACAGGTAGTACTGAAGCTTTCTTT
v_gene: TRBV27; abundance: .; d_gene: .; j_gene: TRBJ1-4; CDR3aa: CASSPPGGMGEKLFF; CDR3nt: TGTGCCAGCAGTCCCCCCGGGGGAATGGGCGAAAAACTGTTTTTT
v_gene: TRBV19; abundance: .; d_gene: .; j_gene: TRBJ1-2; CDR3aa: CASSMMLSNYGYTF; CDR3nt: TGTGCCAGTAGTATGATGCTGTCTAACTATGGCTACACCTTC
v_gene: TRBV19; abundance: .; d_gene: TRBD2; j_gene: TRBJ2-1; CDR3aa: CASRPGLAGGRDPFYNEQFF; CDR3nt: TGTGCCAGCAGACCGGGACTAGCGGGGGGTAGGGACCCTTTCTACAATGAGCAGTTCTTC
v_gene: TRBV27; abundance: .; d_gene: TRBD1; j_gene: TRBJ1-1; CDR3aa: CASSDRVLSMNTEAFF; CDR3nt: TGTGCCAGCAGTGACAGGGTCTTGTCCATGAACACTGAAGCTTTCTTT
v_gene: TRBV27; abundance: .; d_gene: .; j_gene: TRBJ2-2; CDR3aa: CASKAGNTGELFF; CDR3nt: TGTGCCAGCAAGGCAGGGAACACCGGGGAGCTGTTTTTT
v_gene: TRBV5-1; abundance: .; d_gene: .; j_gene: TRBJ2-7; CDR3aa: CASSLASAARSSYEQYF; CDR3nt: TGCGCCAGCAGCTTGGCTAGCGCGGCGAGGTCCTCCTACGAGCAGTACTTC
v_gene: TRBV11-2; abundance: few; d_gene: .; j_gene: TRBJ2-1; CDR3aa: CASSLAGGSNEQFF; CDR3nt: TGTGCCAGCAGCTTAGCGGGGGGCTCCAATGAGCAGTTCTTC
v_gene: TRBV6-5; abundance: .; d_gene: .; j_gene: TRBJ1-5; CDR3aa: CASSEEGPPQPQHF; CDR3nt: TGTGCCAGCAGTGAAGAGGGGCCCCCTCAGCCCCAGCATTTT
v_gene: TRBV5-1; abundance: .; d_gene: .; j_gene: TRBJ1-4; CDR3aa: CASSSPESEKLFF; CDR3nt: TGCGCCAGCAGTTCGCCTGAATCTGAAAAACTGTTTTTT
v_gene: TRBV6-5; abundance: .; d_gene: .; j_gene: TRBJ1-3; CDR3aa: CASRSHTVSGNTIYF; CDR3nt: TGTGCCAGCAGATCCCACACTGTCTCTGGAAACACCATATATTTT
v_gene: TRBV30; abundance: once; d_gene: TRBD1; j_gene: TRBJ2-1; CDR3aa: CAYRQGYNEQFF; CDR3nt: TGTGCCTACCGACAGGGTTACAATGAGCAGTTCTTC
v_gene: TRBV27; abundance: few; d_gene: .; j_gene: TRBJ2-3; CDR3aa: CASSQPPFTDTQYF; CDR3nt: TGTGCCAGCAGTCAGCCTCCGTTCACAGATACGCAGTATTTT
v_gene: TRBV29-1; abundance: .; d_gene: .; j_gene: TRBJ2-3; CDR3aa: CSAGWRYTDTQYF; CDR3nt: TGCAGCGCCGGGTGGCGATACACAGATACGCAGTATTTT
v_gene: TRBV10-2; abundance: .; d_gene: TRBD2; j_gene: TRBJ2-5; CDR3aa: CASRAGGETQYF; CDR3nt: TGCGCCAGCAGGGCGGGAGGTGAGACCCAGTACTTC
v_gene: TRBV7-3; abundance: once; d_gene: .; j_gene: TRBJ2-3; CDR3aa: CASSPPGSTDTQYF; CDR3nt: TGTGCCAGCAGCCCGCCGGGGAGCACAGATACGCAGTATTTT
v_gene: TRBV9; abundance: .; d_gene: .; j_gene: TRBJ2-4; CDR3aa: CASSVEGAGETKNIQYF; CDR3nt: TGTGCCAGCAGCGTAGAGGGGGCGGGAGAGACCAAAAACATTCAGTACTTC
v_gene: TRBV6-5; abundance: .; d_gene: TRBD1; j_gene: TRBJ2-5; CDR3aa: CASSYSGTGVETQYF; CDR3nt: TGTGCCAGCAGTTACTCCGGGACAGGGGTAGAGACCCAGTACTTC
v_gene: TRBV2; abundance: .; d_gene: .; j_gene: TRBJ1-5; CDR3aa: CASSQLTSNQPQHF; CDR3nt: TGTGCCAGCAGCCAACTGACTAGCAATCAGCCCCAGCATTTT
v_gene: TRBV11-2; abundance: .; d_gene: TRBD1; j_gene: TRBJ2-4; CDR3aa: CASSFRRDRSNIQYF; CDR3nt: TGTGCCAGCAGCTTTCGGAGGGACAGGTCAAACATTCAGTACTTC
v_gene: TRBV9; abundance: .; d_gene: TRBD2; j_gene: TRBJ2-7; CDR3aa: CASSVSPGGIYEQYF; CDR3nt: TGTGCCAGCAGCGTAAGTCCGGGAGGAATCTACGAGCAGTACTTC
v_gene: TRBV5-1; abundance: .; d_gene: .; j_gene: TRBJ2-7; CDR3aa: CASSLSLANYEQYF; CDR3nt: TGCGCCAGCAGCTTATCTCTCGCCAACTACGAGCAGTACTTC
v_gene: TRBV20-1; abundance: .; d_gene: .; j_gene: TRBJ1-2; CDR3aa: CSASYYGYTF; CDR3nt: TGCAGTGCTAGTTACTATGGCTACACCTTC
v_gene: TRBV28; abundance: few; d_gene: TRBD1; j_gene: TRBJ2-7; CDR3aa: CASSLTGQGASEQYF; CDR3nt: TGTGCCAGCAGTTTGACGGGACAGGGGGCCAGCGAGCAGTACTTC